This entry lists 9 T cell receptor beta chains sequenced from one sample in a study of T cell repertoires in cytomegalovirus infection. TCRdb reprocessed the reads via MiXCR and lists one record per CDR3 protein. Counted here are roughly 250,000 distinct CDR3 sequences, roughly 20% occurring once; the ten biggest clones make up approximately 18%. Sequencing was done on a sample of CD8+ T cells from PBMCs. These receptor sequences come from a human donor in good health (CMV status not recorded). Some clones in this sample may be carry-over from other donors' samples.

This chain joins TRBV20-1 and TRBJ1-2; 7 nucleotides line up with TRBD1. Germline V CDR1 and CDR2: DFQATT, SNEGSKA (reference sequence). V shed 6 bases, J shed 5 bases, and the junction held 21 bases outside the gene matches. This CDR3 spans 17 amino acids. The CDR3 DNA sequence: TGCAGTGCGCGAGCTTCGTTAGGACAGGCAGGATCGTATGGCTACACCTTC. Its protein product is CSARASLGQAGSYGYTF.

This chain joins TRBV4-1 and TRBJ2-2; tentative D call: TRBD2 (6 bases). The germline V gene has CDR1 MGHRA and CDR2 YSYEKL. The CDR3 runs 16 residues. The ends were cut back, 3 bases at V and 6 bases at J, with 17 bases in the middle. This chain's CDR3 is CASSHTTGLPAGELFF. In DNA form, the CDR3 reads TGCGCCAGCAGCCACACGACGGGACTTCCGGCCGGGGAGCTGTTTTTT.

This clonotype was counted ten times or more. J is TRBJ1-2 and V is TRBV7-2, with D hard to call. Trimming cost V 1 base and J 6 bases, with 9 bases left between them. Germline-derived CDR1 and CDR2 are SGHTA and FQGNSA. There are 13 residues in the CDR3. DNA for the CDR3: TGTGCCAGCAGCTTAGGGCCGGTAAATGGCTACACCTTC. It is translated as CASSLGPVNGYTF.

This clonotype was detected only a few times. The germline gene is not matched at one end of the junction; a read error may be the cause. This chain joins TRBV10-3 and TRBJ1-1, with D possibly matching TRBD1 (6 bases). In germline, CDR1 is ENHRY, CDR2 SYGVKD. The CDR3 has 14 residues. The CDR3 DNA reads TGTGCCATCAATGAGGGGGGGGTGAACACTGAAGCTTTCTTT. Residues: CAINEGGVNTEAFF.

V is TRBV19 and J is TRBJ2-7, with 7 bases that match TRBD2. The CDR3 length is 15 residues. The V gene end was trimmed by 4 bases and the J gene end by 0 bases; junction bases not matched to a gene: 6. Germline lookup yields CDR1 LNHDA and CDR2 SQIVND (reference sequence). DNA for the CDR3: TGTGCCAGTAGTACCCGGGGAGGGATCTCCTACGAGCAGTACTTC. Its protein is CASSTRGGISYEQYF. Complete variable domain (other parts from reference TRBV19 and TRBJ2-7): DGGITQSPKYLFRKEGQNVTLSCEQNLNHDAMYWYRQDPGQGLRLIYYSQIVNDFQKGDIAEGYSVSREKKESFPLTVTSAQKNPTAFYLCASSTRGGISYEQYFGPGTRLTVT.

This clonotype turned up a few times. This chain uses TRBV5-6 with TRBJ2-5, with 7 bases that match TRBD1. Germline V CDR1 and CDR2: SGHDT, YYEEEE. This CDR3 has 13 amino acids. J lost 3 bases, V lost 4 bases, and 3 bases had no gene match. The CDR3 region has the DNA TGTGCCAGCAGCGCAACAGGGGAAGAGACCCAGTACTTC. Amino acids: CASSATGEETQYF. The full variable domain, with the rest looked up from reference TRBV5-6 and TRBJ2-5, is DAGVTQSPTHLIKTRGQQVTLRCSPKSGHDTVSWYQQALGQGPQFIFQYYEEEERQRGNFPDRFSGHQFPNYSSELNVNALLLGDSALYLCASSATGEETQYFGPGTRLLVL.

This clonotype showed up many times. This chain joins TRBV7-6 and TRBJ1-1; no clear D. With 1 base removed from V and 6 bases from J, the gap between germline ends came to 9 bases. The CDR3 consists of 13 residues. The germline CDR1 and CDR2 sequences are SGHVS and FNYEAQ. In DNA form, the CDR3 reads TGTGCCAGCAGCTTAGGAGGGTGGGCTGAAGCTTTCTTT. Residues: CASSLGGWAEAFF.

The rearrangement uses TRBV4-2 and TRBJ2-7, with 10 bases that match TRBD1. Germline V lookup: CDR1 LGHNA, CDR2 YNFKEQ. With 3 bases clipped from V and 3 bases from J, the junction kept 11 bases outside the gene matches. The CDR3 covers 17 residues. The CDR3 sequence: CASSHLGGTGDGYEQYF. The DNA of the CDR3 is TGTGCCAGCAGCCACCTTGGAGGGACAGGGGATGGCTACGAGCAGTACTTC.

This chain connects TRBV12-3 or TRBV12-4 to TRBJ2-7; 9 positions match TRBD1. The CDR3 sequence is 15 residues long. The junction had 8 bases not matched to a gene; V was cut back by 3 bases and J by 5 bases. CDR3 residues: CASSFDRGRKDEQYF. The CDR3 coding sequence is TGTGCCAGCAGTTTCGACAGGGGGAGGAAGGACGAGCAGTACTTC.